The table lists the clone carrying this T cell receptor beta chain with a few counts. Its antigen is not known. This sample was taken from a study of graft-versus-host responses after intestinal transplantation. The overall study: Grafts that recipients had were multivisceral, liver-intestinal, or isolated intestinal transplants. All recipients got anti-thymocyte globulin induction, then tacrolimus and steroids for approximately three years. Study-wide results and caveats: The presence of high graft-versus-host to host-versus-graft clonal ratios in allografts characterized patients with graft-donor T cell macrochimerism. Some GvH clones were seen earlier in gut or blood, suggesting intestinal origin.

Assay: immunoSEQ multiplex PCR; the TCRdb copy retains only in-frame clones and omits some. The profile shows roughly 81,000 clones, roughly 80% of them singletons. There are 15 residues in the CDR3. Germline-derived CDR1 and CDR2 are WSHSY and SAAADI. The junction had 9 bases not matched to a gene; V was cut back by 7 bases and J by 4 bases. This specimen was unstimulated CD4+ T cells sorted from spleen or lymph node cells, taken before intestinal transplant. The rearrangement uses TRBV10-2 and TRBJ2-5, with 10 bases that match TRBD1. This TCR was sampled from a human donor who received an intestinal transplant. The DNA for the CDR3 is TGCGCCAGCAAGAGGCCGGGACAGGGGTCAGAGACCCAGTACTTC. This sequence encodes CASKRPGQGSETQYF.